Listed here are 5 T cell receptor beta chains from one sample, sequenced in a study of Ad26.COV2.S vaccination and SARS-CoV-2 variants (dated by TCRdb to the early 2020s). In light of the paper, this sample's treatment or condition label describes: around 19 received Ad26.COV2.S at low or high dose, single or two shots; about 5 received placebo; per-sample allocation not given. For vaccine and placebo recipients, repertoires were sequenced using samples collected on day 63 after the first injection. Receptor libraries were prepared by the immunoSEQ multiplex PCR assay. TCRdb obtained this table from immuneACCESS and retained in-frame rearrangements with V and J assigned. These tables miss some clones; where compared with another copy, unresolved V genes account for less than half of the shortfall, and the remainder is unexplained. The sample has about 350,000 clones on record, about 87% of them singletons. The top ten constitute 6.4% of the sample.

The sequenced sample was peripheral blood, obtained in a trial of Ad26.COV2.S vaccine versus placebo. The source of these receptors is a person aged 18-65 years who received the Ad26.COV2.S COVID-19 vaccine or a placebo.

The gene calls are TRBV9 and TRBJ1-2; D may be TRBD1 (6 bases). Germline-derived CDR1 and CDR2 are SGDLS and YYNGEE. The CDR3 contains 13 residues. The V gene lost 2 bases and the J gene lost 3 bases, with 8 bases spanning the gap. The CDR3 is CASSVRGDYGYTF. For the CDR3, the DNA is TGTGCCAGCAGCGTGAGGGGGGACTATGGCTACACCTTC.

This chain links TRBV11-2 with TRBJ2-2; D is uncertain. Trimming removed 1 base from V and 4 bases from J, with 10 bases in between. The CDR3 is made up of 15 amino acids. Germline assignment: CDR1 SGHAT and CDR2 FQNNGV. DNA for the CDR3: TGTGCCAGCAGCTTAGTAGAACAGCTCACCGGGGAGCTGTTTTTT. Translation gives CASSLVEQLTGELFF.

This clone came up a few times. The chain couples TRBV7-3 to TRBJ1-6, with D tentatively TRBD1 (5 bases). Per the germline V gene, CDR1 is SGHTA and CDR2 is FQGTGA. The CDR3 length is 12 residues. Trimming left V 5 bases short and J 10 bases short, with 9 bases between. CDR3 region: CASSPGGSPLHF. The CDR3 nucleotides read TGTGCCAGCAGCCCGGGGGGATCACCCCTCCACTTT. The whole variable domain, remainder taken from reference TRBV7-3 and TRBJ1-6, is GAGVSQTPSNKVTEKGKYVELRCDPISGHTALYWYRQSLGQGPEFLIYFQGTGAADDSGLPNDRFFAVRPEGSVSTLKIQRTERGDSAVYLCASSPGGSPLHFGNGTRLTVT.

V gene TRBV11-2 combines with J gene TRBJ1-1; D is unresolved. This CDR3 is built from 12 residues. V lost 2 bases and J lost 4, with 5 bases in between. The germline CDR1 and CDR2 sequences are SGHAT and FQNNGV. CDR3 bases: TGTGCCAGCAGCTTATACGGCACTGAAGCTTTCTTT. Its protein product is CASSLYGTEAFF.

This clone was seen once. The V call is TRBV5-1, the J call TRBJ2-2, with D uncertain. V was pared by 4 bases and J by 0 bases, with 19 bases between. Germline CDR1 reads SGHRS; CDR2 reads YFSETQ. The CDR3 totals 18 residues. CDR3 nucleotide sequence: TGCGCCAGCAGCATGACCTCAATGAACTCCGCGAACACCGGGGAGCTGTTTTTT. Amino acid sequence: CASSMTSMNSANTGELFF.